Described below is a single T cell receptor beta chain sequence and its context. This sample was included in a study of cytomegalovirus exposure and HLA in healthy donors. PCR involved 60 Vbeta and 13 Jbeta primers. Some clones are missing from TCRdb's copy, which holds only in-frame ones; the method was immunoSEQ multiplex PCR. The table shows about 180,000 clones, with around 80% occurring only once. CDR3 length equals 14 residues. The V segment lost 8 bases and the J segment 12 bases; nucleotides outside the gene matches: 12. Per the germline V gene, CDR1 is MRHNA and CDR2 is SNTAGT. Sequencing was carried out using PBMCs. The chain combines TRBV6-4 with TRBJ2-7, with 14 bases lining up with TRBD2. The receptor's source is a man in his late teens or twenties in good health and CMV-seronegative. The CDR3 spells CASREPGLAGVMYF. The CDR3, as DNA: TGTGCCAGCCGAGAGCCGGGACTAGCGGGAGTCATGTACTTC.